The clone carrying this T cell receptor (beta chain) was detected only once. Its antigen is unidentified. The CDR3 has 16 residues. The V segment lost 9 bases and the J segment 3 bases; nucleotides outside the gene matches: 12. Germline V gene sequence: CDR1 LNHDA, CDR2 SQIVND (reference sequence). Assay: immunoSEQ multiplex PCR; the TCRdb copy retains only in-frame clones and omits some. The repertoire holds some 140,000 clones, with over 85% as singletons. This record belongs to a study of T cell responses to AZD1222 COVID-19 vaccine. Study results and caveats: In a largely white British group with more females than males, clonal diversity was possibly underestimated. Nearly half of spike-specific TCRs reportedly go after variant regions that carry no mutations.

This clonotype was obtained from an adult in good health. The specimen was peripheral blood, collected on day 0 of AZD1222 vaccination. The chain employs TRBV19 and TRBJ2-1; 9 bases are shared with TRBD1. The CDR3 loop reads CASLPTGGTFYNEQFF. The CDR3 nucleotides read TGTGCCAGCTTACCGACAGGGGGTACGTTCTACAATGAGCAGTTCTTC.